A single count supports the clone carrying this TCR beta chain. The target antigen is unknown. The sample comes from a study of T cell responses to AZD1222 COVID-19 vaccine. Background on the study: Second-dose schedules of about 4 or about 12 weeks were combined. Broader study findings: The study found Spike-specific TCR breadth and depth rose after two AZD1222 doses. Vaccine-related CD4 TCRs covered spike, predominating at 160-218 and 743-854. Of spike-specific TCRs, nearly half reportedly target regions left unmutated in variants.

CDR1 is LGHDT, CDR2 YNNKEL, per germline (reference sequence). V was shortened by 4 bases and J by 0 bases, with 13 bases between the two germline ends. CDR3 length: 16 amino acids. Sequencing used immunoSEQ multiplex PCR; TCRdb keeps in-frame clones, though not all of them. Here the sample spans 100,000 to 120,000 clones, around 92% being singletons. The clonotype originates from an adult in good health. Sequenced material: peripheral blood, taken on day 0 of AZD1222 vaccination. This chain uses TRBV3-1 (or the pseudogene TRBV3-2) with TRBJ2-1, with a weak D call TRBD1 (5 bases). In nucleotides, the CDR3 is TGTGCCAGCAGCCTCAGAAGGGGTAGCTCCTACAATGAGCAGTTCTTC. Translation: CASSLRRGSSYNEQFF.